This T cell receptor beta chain originates from a study of cytomegalovirus exposure and HLA in healthy donors. In this sample, this clone turned up a few times. The data were produced by immunoSEQ multiplex PCR, yet TCRdb's version contains in-frame clones alone and is incomplete. Of about 82,000 clones in the sample, roughly 95% are singletons; the top ten hold about 0.7%. After removal of 5 bases from V and 5 bases from J, the junction contained 11 bases not matched to a gene. The CDR3 totals 16 residues. Per the germline V gene, CDR1 is SGHTA and CDR2 is FQGNSA. The rearrangement uses TRBV7-2 and TRBJ2-4; 8 bases are shared with TRBD1. The TCR sequence derives from a woman younger than 30 in good health and CMV-seronegative. The sequencing sample was made of PBMCs. The CDR3 DNA reads as TGTGCCAGCAGCGCCCGGACAGGGAGCCATCAAAACATTCAGTACTTC. Translated, it gives CASSARTGSHQNIQYF.